Listed below are T cell receptor beta chains from one sample, sequenced in a study of blood T cell repertoires in COVID-19. Measured with immunoSEQ multiplex PCR; TCRdb has only the in-frame clones, and not every one. The data contain approximately 130,000 clones, about 85% of them singletons. Specimen: peripheral blood. These receptors were taken from a human donor in a cohort sampled during active COVID-19. CDR3s include the opening cysteine and the closing phenylalanine or tryptophan. The D gene is left open where the match is weak. Part of the rows lack a size; the others show once, few, many or a class for expanded clones.

CDR3aa,CDR3nt,abundance,d_gene,v_gene,j_gene
CASNHRGRVETQYF,TGTGCCAGCAATCACAGGGGGCGCGTAGAGACCCAGTACTTC,.,TRBD1,TRBV6-5,TRBJ2-5
CASSSGLAAFQETQYF,TGCGCCAGCAGCTCCGGACTAGCGGCCTTCCAAGAGACCCAGTACTTC,once,TRBD2,TRBV5-1,TRBJ2-5
CAISESRSRDRVVGSGANVLTF,TGTGCCATCAGTGAGTCGAGGAGTCGAGACAGGGTCGTCGGCTCTGGGGCCAACGTCCTGACTTTC,.,TRBD1,TRBV10-3,TRBJ2-6
CASSSLRQIVYGYTF,TGTGCCAGCAGCTCCCTAAGACAGATCGTCTATGGCTACACCTTC,few,.,TRBV7-2,TRBJ1-2
CASKLAGGGNEQFF,TGTGCCAGCAAACTAGCGGGAGGGGGCAATGAGCAGTTCTTC,.,TRBD2,TRBV7-9,TRBJ2-1
CASSLAQGGQGEAFF,TGTGCCAGCAGCTTAGCGCAAGGGGGACAGGGGGAGGCTTTCTTT,.,TRBD1,TRBV7-9,TRBJ1-1
CASSLDLVSYNEQFF,TGTGCCAGCAGCTTGGATCTAGTCTCCTACAATGAGCAGTTCTTC,.,.,TRBV5-6,TRBJ2-1
CASSLVPTVEAFF,TGTGCCAGCAGCTTAGTTCCGACAGTTGAAGCTTTCTTT,.,.,TRBV11-2,TRBJ1-1
CASSPFQNTEAFF,TGTGCCAGCTCACCATTCCAGAACACTGAAGCTTTCTTT,.,.,TRBV18,TRBJ1-1
CSVQPAGGSEQFF,TGCAGCGTACAACCTGCAGGGGGAAGTGAGCAGTTCTTC,.,TRBD1,TRBV29-1,TRBJ2-1
CATSRATGLGRHTDTQYF,TGTGCCACCAGCAGAGCTACCGGACTAGGGCGCCACACAGATACGCAGTATTTT,.,TRBD2,TRBV15,TRBJ2-3
CASSQGRLASYEQYF,TGTGCCAGCAGCCAAGGGAGACTGGCCTCCTACGAGCAGTACTTC,.,.,TRBV14,TRBJ2-7
CASSSRTGDTDTQYF,TGTGCCAGCAGCTCCCGGACAGGGGACACAGATACGCAGTATTTT,.,TRBD1,TRBV5-6,TRBJ2-3
CASSSGRQGSEPQHF,TGTGCCAGCAGCTCGGGTCGGCAGGGGTCTGAGCCCCAGCATTTT,.,.,TRBV5-4,TRBJ1-5
CAISDIQGAGELFF,TGTGCCATCAGTGATATACAGGGGGCCGGGGAGCTGTTTTTT,.,TRBD1,TRBV10-3,TRBJ2-2
CASSRGRGRDEQFF,TGTGCCAGCAGCCGAGGGCGGGGCCGAGATGAGCAGTTCTTC,.,.,TRBV7-8,TRBJ2-1
CASSLGDSLSSPQHF,TGTGCCAGCAGCCTTGGGGACAGCCTAAGTTCGCCCCAGCATTTT,few,TRBD1,TRBV7-9,TRBJ1-5
CASSPVTGGAGYGYTF,TGTGCCAGCTCACCAGTAACAGGGGGCGCTGGCTATGGCTACACCTTC,.,TRBD1,TRBV18,TRBJ1-2
CASSLRLAGSVPYEQYF,TGCGCCAGCAGCCTTCGACTAGCGGGGTCCGTTCCCTACGAGCAGTACTTC,.,TRBD2,TRBV5-1,TRBJ2-7
CAIGHEDQPQHF,TGTGCCATCGGACATGAGGACCAGCCCCAGCATTTT,.,.,TRBV10-3,TRBJ1-5
CASSGTQETQYF,TGTGCCAGCAGCGGGACACAAGAGACCCAGTACTTC,.,.,TRBV7-2,TRBJ2-5
CASSPRGGASTDTQYF,TGTGCCAGCAGCCCCCGGGGCGGGGCCTCCACAGATACGCAGTATTTT,.,.,TRBV5-4,TRBJ2-3
CASSQGGGTYEQYF,TGTGCCAGCAGCCAAGGGGGGGGTACCTACGAGCAGTACTTC,.,TRBD2,TRBV3-1/TRBV3-2,TRBJ2-7
CASSLEVSGIGDTQYF,TGTGCCAGCAGCTTAGAGGTTAGCGGGATCGGAGATACGCAGTATTTT,.,TRBD2,TRBV11-2,TRBJ2-3
CASRPGTGSYEQYF,TGTGCCAGCAGACCCGGGACAGGCTCCTACGAGCAGTACTTC,.,TRBD1,TRBV7-2,TRBJ2-7
CASSPHTAEDTEAFF,TGTGCCAGCAGCCCTCATACCGCGGAGGACACTGAAGCTTTCTTT,.,.,TRBV7-2,TRBJ1-1
CASSLEQGARNYGYTF,TGTGCCAGCAGCTTGGAACAGGGGGCACGAAACTATGGCTACACCTTC,few,TRBD1,TRBV5-5,TRBJ1-2
CASSSGSMNTEAFF,TGTGCCAGCAGCTCAGGGTCGATGAACACTGAAGCTTTCTTT,.,.,TRBV7-2,TRBJ1-1
CASSQDEGPADTQYF,TGCGCCAGCAGCCAAGATGAGGGCCCTGCGGATACGCAGTATTTT,.,.,TRBV4-1,TRBJ2-3
CASSYGGLNTEAFF,TGTGCCAGCAGTTATGGGGGCCTGAACACTGAAGCTTTCTTT,.,.,TRBV6-5,TRBJ1-1
CASSLGQGINQPQHF,TGCGCCAGCAGCTTAGGACAGGGAATCAATCAGCCCCAGCATTTT,.,TRBD1,TRBV5-1,TRBJ1-5
CASSLARRVYGYTF,TGTGCCAGCAGCTTGGCCCGCAGGGTCTATGGCTACACCTTC,few,.,TRBV5-6,TRBJ1-2
CASSSLRTSGESSYNEQFF,TGTGCCAGCAGCTCGCTTCGGACTAGCGGGGAAAGCTCCTACAATGAGCAGTTCTTC,.,TRBD2,TRBV5-5,TRBJ2-1
CASSYSVRMNTEAFF,TGTGCCAGCAGTTACTCGGTCAGAATGAACACTGAAGCTTTCTTT,.,.,TRBV6-2/TRBV6-3,TRBJ1-1
CASSPPGTGLNTEAFF,TGTGCCAGCAGCCCACCGGGGACAGGGTTGAACACTGAAGCTTTCTTT,.,TRBD1,TRBV7-9,TRBJ1-1
CASSLVTGGSRFSPLHF,TGCGCCAGCAGCTTGGTTACAGGGGGCTCACGATTCTCACCCCTCCACTTT,.,TRBD1,TRBV5-1,TRBJ1-6
CASRGQGTGEKLFF,TGTGCCAGCAGAGGACAGGGGACGGGGGAAAAACTGTTTTTT,.,TRBD1,TRBV6-5,TRBJ1-4
CASSASRQVITGELFF,TGTGCCAGCAGCGCCTCCCGACAGGTGATCACCGGGGAGCTGTTTTTT,.,.,TRBV9,TRBJ2-2
CSVVWGGNTEAFF,TGCAGCGTTGTTTGGGGGGGAAACACTGAAGCTTTCTTT,once,.,TRBV29-1,TRBJ1-1
CASSLDRVTEAFF,TGTGCCAGCAGCTTAGACAGGGTCACTGAAGCTTTCTTT,.,.,TRBV7-2,TRBJ1-1
CASGLDSSNYGYTF,TGTGCTAGTGGTTTGGACAGTTCTAACTATGGCTACACCTTC,.,.,TRBV12-5,TRBJ1-2
CASSVRRGQVTGELFF,TGTGCCAGCAGCGTCAGGCGGGGGCAGGTCACCGGGGAGCTGTTTTTT,.,.,TRBV21-1,TRBJ2-2
CASQTGYSGNTIYF,TGTGCCAGCCAAACCGGGTACTCTGGAAACACCATATATTTT,.,.,TRBV6-5,TRBJ1-3
CASNLQGHNEQFF,TGTGCCAGTAATTTACAGGGGCACAATGAGCAGTTCTTC,few,TRBD1,TRBV6-5,TRBJ2-1
CASSTGQGKVAEAFF,TGCGCCAGCAGCACGGGACAGGGGAAGGTAGCTGAAGCTTTCTTT,.,TRBD1,TRBV5-1,TRBJ1-1
CASSGPGLVGTDTQYF,TGTGCCAGCAGCGGACCGGGACTGGTAGGAACAGATACGCAGTATTTT,.,.,TRBV9,TRBJ2-3
CASSQAPGQAYGYTF,TGTGCCAGCAGCCAAGCACCGGGACAAGCATATGGCTACACCTTC,.,.,TRBV3-1/TRBV3-2,TRBJ1-2
CASSLRGGEVFVYGYTF,TGTGCCAGCAGCTTGAGGGGTGGGGAGGTATTCGTCTATGGCTACACCTTC,few,.,TRBV5-8,TRBJ1-2
CASRQNGASTYEQYF,TGTGCCAGCAGACAAAACGGAGCCTCGACCTACGAGCAGTACTTC,few,.,TRBV5-6,TRBJ2-7
CASSPSGNTGELFF,TGTGCCAGCAGTCCGAGCGGGAACACCGGGGAGCTGTTTTTT,.,.,TRBV25-1,TRBJ2-2
CAWRVDRGGGNTIYF,TGTGCCTGGAGAGTGGACAGGGGTGGTGGAAACACCATATATTTT,few,TRBD1,TRBV30,TRBJ1-3
CASSLSAPPWAPDTQYF,TGTGCCAGCAGCTTAAGCGCCCCCCCGTGGGCCCCCGATACGCAGTATTTT,.,.,TRBV7-3,TRBJ2-3
CASSLVWHEQFF,TGTGCCAGCAGCTTGGTATGGCATGAGCAGTTCTTC,.,.,TRBV7-2,TRBJ2-1
CASSYPTSTGQAEAFF,TGTGCCAGCAGTTACCCCACCTCGACAGGGCAGGCTGAAGCTTTCTTT,.,TRBD1,TRBV6-6,TRBJ1-1
CASNARGGQDTQYF,TGTGCCAGTAACGCTAGGGGGGGGCAAGATACGCAGTATTTT,few,.,TRBV19,TRBJ2-3
CASSPRGLKETQYF,TGTGCCAGCAGCCCCAGGGGGCTAAAAGAGACCCAGTACTTC,.,TRBD1,TRBV7-3,TRBJ2-5